These 18 T cell receptor beta chains came from one sample sequenced in a study of blood T cell repertoires in COVID-19. Repertoires were generated with immunoSEQ multiplex PCR, while TCRdb's copy carries only in-frame clones and drops some. This table has about 140,000 clones, more than 75% appearing once. The specimen sequenced was peripheral blood. The receptors derive from a man aged 50 or older who had recovered from COVID-19.

This chain uses TRBV9 with TRBJ1-3; D may be TRBD1 (6 bases). With 0 bases removed from V and 2 bases from J, the gap between germline ends came to 12 bases. CDR1 and CDR2 (germline): SGDLS, YYNGEE. The CDR3 has 16 residues. CDR3 sequence: CASSVARRGTGNTIYF. CDR3 nucleotide sequence: TGTGCCAGCAGCGTAGCTCGCAGGGGAACTGGAAACACCATATATTTT.

The gene calls are TRBV27 and TRBJ2-7; 8 bases line up with TRBD1. The length of the CDR3 is 14 residues. Germline V CDR1 and CDR2: MNHEY, SMNVEV (reference sequence). The V and J ends lost 3 bases and 2 bases, in that order; junction bases with no gene match: 3. CDR3: CASSFQGATYEQYF. The CDR3 nucleotides are TGTGCCAGCAGTTTTCAGGGGGCTACCTACGAGCAGTACTTC.

The rearrangement joins TRBV5-1 to TRBJ2-1, with 16 bases that match TRBD2. Trimming took 2 bases from V and 0 from J; bases not matched to a gene: 8. The CDR3 is 20 residues long. Germline CDR1 and CDR2: SGHRS and YFSETQ. The CDR3 loop reads CASSFFPGLAGGLSYNEQFF. Written as DNA, the CDR3 is TGCGCCAGCAGCTTTTTCCCGGGACTAGCGGGGGGGCTCTCCTACAATGAGCAGTTCTTC. Combining the CDR3 with reference TRBV5-1 and TRBJ2-1 gives the whole variable domain KAGVTQTPRYLIKTRGQQVTLSCSPISGHRSVSWYQQTPGQGLQFLFEYFSETQRNKGNFPGRFSGRQFSNSRSEMNVSTLELGDSALYLCASSFFPGLAGGLSYNEQFFGPGTRLTVL.

This chain uses TRBV2 with TRBJ2-2, with 7 bases lining up with TRBD2. The germline V gene has CDR1 SNHLY and CDR2 FYNNEI. Germline trimming cut 8 bases from V and 5 bases from J; bases unmatched to any gene: 2. The CDR3 has 12 amino acids. The CDR3 bases are TGTGCCAGCGGGGGGGGTACCGGGGAGCTGTTTTTT. It specifies CASGGGTGELFF.

This clone turned up a few times. The chain carries TRBV12-3 or TRBV12-4 and TRBJ1-2; 8 bases align to TRBD1. The J segment lost 8 bases and the V segment lost 5 bases, leaving 4 bases of the junction unmatched. The CDR3 has 12 residues. The CDR3 loop reads CASSRTGIGYTF. CDR3 DNA sequence: TGTGCCAGCAGTAGGACAGGGATAGGCTACACCTTC.

This clone has just one count. The genes are TRBV7-6 and TRBJ2-1; D uncertain. Germline values: CDR1 SGHVS, CDR2 FNYEAQ. CDR3 length: 16 residues. V lost 5 bases and J 4 bases, leaving 18 bases between the germline ends. In DNA, the CDR3 is TGTGCCAGCAGCAATAACCCTCTAGTGTCTTACAATGAGCAGTTCTTC. Protein product: CASSNNPLVSYNEQFF. The variable domain in full, completed from reference TRBV7-6 and TRBJ2-1, reads GAGVSQSPRYKVTKRGQDVALRCDPISGHVSLYWYRQALGQGPEFLTYFNYEAQQDKSGLPNDRFSAERPEGSISTLTIQRTEQRDSAMYRCASSNNPLVSYNEQFFGPGTRLTVL.

J is TRBJ1-1 and V is TRBV29-1; 7 positions match TRBD1. V gave up 4 bases and J gave up 5 bases; unmatched junction bases: 7. Germline CDR1 is SQVTM and CDR2 is ANQGSEA. The CDR3 runs to 13 residues. In nucleotides, the CDR3 is TGCAGCGTTGCTTTACAGGGGCATACTGAAGCTTTCTTT. Translating it yields CSVALQGHTEAFF.

This clone came up once. V is TRBV5-5 and J is TRBJ2-5; 7 bases are a match to TRBD2. V was pared by 3 bases and J by 2 bases, with 4 bases of the junction left unmatched. Germline CDR1 is SGHKS and CDR2 is YYEKEE (reference sequence). The CDR3 runs to 14 residues. The chain's CDR3 is CASSSRGDQETQYF. The DNA of the CDR3 is TGTGCCAGCAGCTCACGGGGGGATCAAGAGACCCAGTACTTC.

This chain connects TRBV10-1 to TRBJ1-1; D gene ambiguous. The CDR3 is made up of 14 amino acids. Trimming left V 5 bases short and J 3 bases short, with 13 bases between. The germline V gene encodes CDR1 WNHNN and CDR2 SYGVQD (reference sequence). The CDR3 DNA reads TGCGCCAGCAGTAACAGAAGCCTGGACACTGAAGCTTTCTTT. This sequence encodes CASSNRSLDTEAFF.

The chain employs TRBV3-1 (or the pseudogene TRBV3-2) and TRBJ2-5; D unclear. The CDR3 is 14 residues long. The V gene lost 3 bases and the J gene lost 0 bases, with 8 bases spanning the gap. Germline V gene sequence: CDR1 LGHDT, CDR2 YNNKEL (reference sequence). CDR3 sequence: CASSHMSHQETQYF. CDR3 bases: TGTGCCAGCAGCCATATGTCCCACCAAGAGACCCAGTACTTC.

The chain joins TRBV5-1 to TRBJ2-5; D might be TRBD2 (5 bases). The CDR3 spans 15 residues. Germline V gene lookup returns CDR1 SGHRS and CDR2 YFSETQ. V lost 2 bases to trimming and J lost 3 bases, with 14 bases between them. The CDR3 here is CASSFAGIIEETQYF. The CDR3 coding sequence is TGCGCCAGCAGCTTCGCCGGGATTATTGAAGAGACCCAGTACTTC. The variable domain in full, with the rest retrieved from reference TRBV5-1 and TRBJ2-5, is KAGVTQTPRYLIKTRGQQVTLSCSPISGHRSVSWYQQTPGQGLQFLFEYFSETQRNKGNFPGRFSGRQFSNSRSEMNVSTLELGDSALYLCASSFAGIIEETQYFGPGTRLLVL.

The chain has TRBV25-1 and TRBJ1-4; 7 nucleotides line up with TRBD1. The V gene's germline CDR1 is MGHDK and CDR2 SYGVNS. The CDR3 spans 14 residues. J gave up 5 bases and V 7 bases, and 7 bases lay outside the gene matches. The CDR3 protein is CASTGQVGNEKLFF. DNA for the CDR3: TGTGCCAGCACCGGACAGGTGGGAAATGAAAAACTGTTTTTT. The full variable domain, its missing parts supplied by reference TRBV25-1 and TRBJ1-4, is EADIYQTPRYLVIGTGKKITLECSQTMGHDKMYWYQQDPGMELHLIHYSYGVNSTEKGDLSSESTVSRIRTEHFPLTLESARPSHTSQYLCASTGQVGNEKLFFGSGTQLSVL.

The chain employs TRBV13 and TRBJ2-1; D perhaps matches TRBD2 (5 bases). Germline lookup yields CDR1 PRHDT and CDR2 FYEKMQ (reference sequence). The CDR3 spans 15 residues. The V end lost 5 bases, the J end lost 3 bases, and 14 bases lay between the germline ends. CDR3 nucleotides: TGTGCCAGCAGCGGAAGATCCGGGGACTACAATGAGCAGTTCTTC. Amino acids: CASSGRSGDYNEQFF.

A note on this clone: This sample includes further DNA sequences coding for the same CDR3. The genes are TRBV5-1 and TRBJ1-1; possible D gene TRBD1, 5 bases. From germline, CDR1 is SGHRS and CDR2 YFSETQ. The CDR3 has 13 residues. V was pared by 2 bases and J by 4 bases, with 9 bases between. In DNA form, the CDR3 reads TGCGCCAGCAGCTTAAGGGGAGGCACTGAAGCTTTCTTT. Its translation is CASSLRGGTEAFF.

The rearrangement uses TRBV19 and TRBJ1-6, with 7 bases matching TRBD1. The germline V gene encodes CDR1 LNHDA and CDR2 SQIVND (reference sequence). This CDR3 spans 16 amino acids. V was clipped by 5 bases and J by 4 bases; unmatched bases: 8. CDR3 nucleotides: TGTGCCAGTAGTCCCGGGGGACAGTCTTATAATTCACCCCTCCACTTT. This gives the protein CASSPGGQSYNSPLHF.

V gene TRBV7-9 combines with J gene TRBJ2-2; 7 bases are shared with TRBD2. The CDR3 has 14 amino acids. J was trimmed by 5 bases and V by 1 base; bases with no gene match: 1. CDR1 is SEHNR, CDR2 FQNEAQ, per germline (reference sequence). CDR3: CASSLELATGELFF. DNA for the CDR3: TGTGCCAGCAGCTTAGAACTAGCGACCGGGGAGCTGTTTTTT.

This chain connects TRBV7-8 to TRBJ2-1, with TRBD1 identical over 7 bases. Germline CDR1 and CDR2: SGHVS and FQNEAQ. This CDR3 is built from 16 residues. Trimming removed 5 bases from V and 0 bases from J; junction bases left unmatched: 7. CDR3 in amino acids: CASSLTQGSSYNEQFF. The CDR3 DNA reads TGTGCCAGCAGCCTAACACAGGGGAGCTCCTACAATGAGCAGTTCTTC.

V gene TRBV4-1 combines with J gene TRBJ1-4; possible D gene TRBD1, 6 bases. Looked up from germline, CDR1 is MGHRA and CDR2 is YSYEKL. This CDR3 region has 15 residues. V dropped 1 base and J dropped 7 bases, with 13 bases sitting between them. The CDR3 DNA follows: TGCGCCAGCAGCCAAGCTGCAGGGGTGGGTGAAAAACTGTTTTTT. It codes for CASSQAAGVGEKLFF.